Below are 18 T cell receptor beta chains sequenced from a single sample in a study of blood T cell repertoires in COVID-19. Sequencing was performed with immunoSEQ multiplex PCR; in TCRdb, only in-frame clones are kept and a portion is missing. The sample holds 380,000 or so clones, roughly 90% seen once. The material sequenced was PBMCs or T cells enriched from blood (not recorded which). The receptors stem from a woman aged 30 to 39 with acute COVID-19.

The V call is TRBV28, the J call TRBJ2-7; TRBD1 matches 8 bases. Germline-derived CDR1 and CDR2 are MDHEN and SYDVKM. The CDR3 totals 15 residues. The V and J ends lost 2 bases and 2 bases, in that order; junction bases with no gene match: 5. CDR3 sequence reads: CASSLGQGLTYEQYF. The CDR3 coding sequence is TGTGCCAGCAGTTTAGGACAGGGTCTGACCTACGAGCAGTACTTC.

V and J are TRBV7-9 and TRBJ2-2; perhaps TRBD2 as D (5 bases). Between the trimmed V and J ends, which lost 4 bases and 3 bases, there was a span of 12 bases. Looked up from germline, CDR1 is SEHNR and CDR2 is FQNEAQ (reference sequence). The CDR3 is 15 amino acids. The CDR3: CASSWRTADTGELFF. CDR3 coding DNA: TGTGCCAGCAGCTGGCGGACTGCAGACACCGGGGAGCTGTTTTTT.

The genes are TRBV14 and TRBJ2-7; TRBD1 is a possible D gene (6 bases). Per germline, CDR1 SGHDN and CDR2 FVKESK. The CDR3 covers 16 residues. Trimming took 4 bases from V and 1 from J, leaving 17 bases between them. CDR3 nucleotide sequence: TGTGCCAGCAGCCGGGACATACAAACCCCATCCTACGAGCAGTACTTC. Protein: CASSRDIQTPSYEQYF.

In this sample, this clone turned up once. The chain couples TRBV7-9 to TRBJ2-4; TRBD2 might be the D (6 bases). V was cut by 1 base and J by 8 bases, with 15 bases left in between. The CDR3 is 15 amino acids. CDR1 and CDR2 (germline): SEHNR, FQNEAQ (reference sequence). The CDR3 here is CASSLGGGKEYIQYF. CDR3 bases: TGTGCCAGCAGCTTAGGCGGAGGGAAGGAATACATTCAGTACTTC. The full variable domain, in which reference TRBV7-9 and TRBJ2-4 provide the parts outside the CDR3, is DTGVSQNPRHKITKRGQNVTFRCDPISEHNRLYWYRQTLGQGPEFLTYFQNEAQLEKSRLLSDRFSAERPKGSFSTLEIQRTEQGDSAMYLCASSLGGGKEYIQYFGAGTRLSVL.

The DNA of the CDR3 is TGTGCCAGCAGCGTAGCTAGCGGGGGGGCCTACAATGAGCAGTTCTTC. Amino acids: CASSVASGGAYNEQFF. The chain couples TRBV9 to TRBJ2-1; 12 nucleotides line up with TRBD2. This CDR3 is 16 amino acids long. Germline assignment: CDR1 SGDLS and CDR2 YYNGEE. V shed 0 bases and J 2 bases; nucleotides not matched to a gene: 0.

This clone showed up just a few times. The genes are TRBV10-3 and TRBJ1-5; D is perhaps TRBD1 (5 bases). The V end lost 7 bases, the J end lost 5 bases, and 18 bases lay between the germline ends. The CDR3 covers 15 residues. Germline CDR1 and CDR2: ENHRY and SYGVKD. CDR3 in amino acids: CAIKHPSGGDQPQHF. In nucleotides, the CDR3 is TGTGCCATCAAACACCCGTCGGGGGGGGATCAGCCCCAGCATTTT.

With respect to this clone: The sample contains more than one DNA sequence encoding this CDR3. The rearrangement uses TRBV4-1 and TRBJ2-3; 11 bases line up with TRBD2. CDR1 is MGHRA, CDR2 YSYEKL, per germline. CDR3 length: 16 residues. V lost 0 bases, J lost 6 bases, and 5 bases stayed unmatched. The CDR3 here is CASSQESSGGADTQYF. The CDR3 nucleotides read TGCGCCAGCAGCCAAGAGAGTAGCGGGGGGGCGGATACGCAGTATTTT.

The chain couples TRBV27 to TRBJ2-7; TRBD1 aligns across 8 bases. Germline V lookup: CDR1 MNHEY, CDR2 SMNVEV (reference sequence). Trimming removed 3 bases from V and 1 base from J; junction bases left unmatched: 2. The CDR3 extends over 14 amino acids. This CDR3 reads CASSFQGASYEQYF. CDR3 sequence (DNA): TGTGCCAGCAGTTTCCAGGGGGCATCCTACGAGCAGTACTTC.

The CDR3 coding sequence is TGTGCCAGCAGTTTACTAGCCAAAAACATTCAGTACTTC. Protein: CASSLLAKNIQYF. The chain uses TRBV12-3 or TRBV12-4 and TRBJ2-4, with unresolved D. Trimming cost V 2 bases and J 0 bases, with 2 bases left between them. CDR3 size: 13 residues.

J is TRBJ2-5 and V is TRBV29-1, with 10 bases that match TRBD1. The CDR3 totals 13 residues. Looked up from germline, CDR1 is SQVTM and CDR2 is ANQGSEA. V lost 6 bases to trimming and J lost 5 bases; unmatched junction nucleotides: 6. CDR3 loop: CSVGQGGSETQYF. The CDR3 DNA is TGCAGCGTCGGACAGGGGGGGTCGGAGACCCAGTACTTC.

This clone was seen just once. The chain has TRBV15 and TRBJ2-5, with TRBD2 matching over 7 bases. This CDR3 region has 14 residues. The junction had 3 bases not matched to a gene; V was cut back by 5 bases and J by 0 bases. CDR1 is LNHNV, CDR2 YYDKDF, per germline (reference sequence). The CDR3 loop reads CATSRGRDQETQYF. In DNA, the CDR3 is TGTGCCACCAGCCGGGGGAGGGACCAAGAGACCCAGTACTTC.

J is TRBJ1-2 and V is TRBV30, with 7 bases that match TRBD1. Germline CDR1 reads GTSNPN; CDR2 reads SVGIG (reference sequence). The CDR3 contains 16 residues. V was clipped by 4 bases and J by 4 bases; unmatched bases: 15. The CDR3 DNA sequence: TGTGCCTGGAAAGAGGACCGACAGGGAGCAAGCTATGGCTACACCTTC. Protein: CAWKEDRQGASYGYTF.

This chain uses TRBV6-5 with TRBJ1-3, with unresolved D. The V gene lost 8 bases and the J gene lost 4 bases, with 6 bases spanning the gap. There are 11 residues in the CDR3. CDR1 is MNHEY and CDR2 is SVGAGI in the germline V gene. CDR3 protein: CASGRGNTIYF. The CDR3 nucleotides are TGTGCCAGCGGCAGGGGAAACACCATATATTTT.

This clone was found once. The J gene is TRBJ1-1, the V gene TRBV7-9, with 10 bases lining up with TRBD1. CDR3 length equals 14 residues. In germline, CDR1 is SEHNR, CDR2 FQNEAQ (reference sequence). The V and J ends lost 5 bases and 10 bases, in that order; junction bases with no gene match: 10. CDR3 protein: CASSRGQGPLGAFF. CDR3 bases: TGTGCCAGCAGCCGGGGACAGGGGCCCCTTGGAGCTTTCTTT.

The gene calls are TRBV9 and TRBJ2-7; D may be TRBD2 (6 bases). V was cut by 2 bases and J by 4 bases, with 19 bases left in between. Germline V gives CDR1 SGDLS, CDR2 YYNGEE. The CDR3 runs 16 residues. Written as DNA, the CDR3 is TGTGCCAGCAGCGTTAGCCGGGACTTAAGAGATTACGAGCAGTACTTC. This translates into CASSVSRDLRDYEQYF.

This sequence joins TRBV9 and TRBJ2-3, with 12 nucleotides matching TRBD2. Germline V gene sequence: CDR1 SGDLS, CDR2 YYNGEE. V was clipped by 4 bases and J by 6 bases; unmatched bases: 6. This CDR3 has 15 residues. The CDR3, as DNA: TGTGCCAGCAGCCTTGCTAGCGGGGGGGCTGATACGCAGTATTTT. Its protein product is CASSLASGGADTQYF.

V is TRBV7-2 and J is TRBJ2-3, with D possibly matching TRBD2 (6 bases). Deletions cut 3 bases from V and 2 bases from J, with 9 bases between. The CDR3 loop spans 14 amino acids. Germline lookup yields CDR1 SGHTA and CDR2 FQGNSA. This chain's CDR3 is CASSLGLYTDTQYF. In nucleotides, the CDR3 is TGTGCCAGCAGCTTGGGACTCTACACAGATACGCAGTATTTT. Combining the CDR3 with reference TRBV7-2 and TRBJ2-3 gives the whole variable domain GAGVSQSPSNKVTEKGKDVELRCDPISGHTALYWYRQSLGQGLEFLIYFQGNSAPDKSGLPSDRFSAERTGGSVSTLTIQRTQQEDSAVYLCASSLGLYTDTQYFGPGTRLTVL.

DNA for the CDR3: TGCGCCAGCAGCCCCGGGACAGCATGGGTCGGGGAGCTGTTTTTT. Amino acids: CASSPGTAWVGELFF. The chain joins TRBV5-1 to TRBJ2-2, with 7 bases lining up with TRBD1. CDR3 length equals 15 residues. Germline values: CDR1 SGHRS, CDR2 YFSETQ. V shed 4 bases, J shed 7 bases, and the junction held 10 bases outside the gene matches.